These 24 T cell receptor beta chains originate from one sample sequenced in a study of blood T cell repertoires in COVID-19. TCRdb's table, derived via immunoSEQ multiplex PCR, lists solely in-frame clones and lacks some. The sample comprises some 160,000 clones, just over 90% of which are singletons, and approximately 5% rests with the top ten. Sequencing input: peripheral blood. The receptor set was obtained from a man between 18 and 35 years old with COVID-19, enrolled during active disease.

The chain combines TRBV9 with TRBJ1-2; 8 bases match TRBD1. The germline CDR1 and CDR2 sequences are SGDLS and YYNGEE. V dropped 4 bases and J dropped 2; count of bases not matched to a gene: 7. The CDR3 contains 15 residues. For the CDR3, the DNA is TGTGCCAGCAGCCCCCGACAGGGGCAGAACTATGGCTACACCTTC. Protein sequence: CASSPRQGQNYGYTF.

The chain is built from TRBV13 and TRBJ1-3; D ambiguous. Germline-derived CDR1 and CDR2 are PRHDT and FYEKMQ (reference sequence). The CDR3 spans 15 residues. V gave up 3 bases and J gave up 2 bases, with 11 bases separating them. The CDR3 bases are TGTGCCAGCAGCTTGAACAGTGAAACTGGAAACACCATATATTTT. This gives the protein CASSLNSETGNTIYF.

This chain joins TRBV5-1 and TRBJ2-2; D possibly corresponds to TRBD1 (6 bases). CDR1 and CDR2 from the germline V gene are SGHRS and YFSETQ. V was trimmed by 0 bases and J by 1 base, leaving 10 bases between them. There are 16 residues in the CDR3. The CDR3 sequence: CASSLGTALNTGELFF. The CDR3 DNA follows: TGCGCCAGCAGCTTGGGGACAGCCTTGAACACCGGGGAGCTGTTTTTT.

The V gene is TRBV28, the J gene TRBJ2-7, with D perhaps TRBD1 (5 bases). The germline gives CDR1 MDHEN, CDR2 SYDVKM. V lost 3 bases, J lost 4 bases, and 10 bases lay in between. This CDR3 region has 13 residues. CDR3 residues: CASSLIGAYEQYF. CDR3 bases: TGTGCCAGCAGTTTGATAGGGGCATACGAGCAGTACTTC.

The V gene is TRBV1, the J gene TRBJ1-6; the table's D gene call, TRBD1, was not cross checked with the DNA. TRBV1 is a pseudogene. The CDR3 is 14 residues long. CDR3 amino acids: CTSSLKGCGSPLHF. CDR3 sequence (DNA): TGCACCAGCAGCCTTAAGGGGTGTGGTTCACCCCTCCACTTT.

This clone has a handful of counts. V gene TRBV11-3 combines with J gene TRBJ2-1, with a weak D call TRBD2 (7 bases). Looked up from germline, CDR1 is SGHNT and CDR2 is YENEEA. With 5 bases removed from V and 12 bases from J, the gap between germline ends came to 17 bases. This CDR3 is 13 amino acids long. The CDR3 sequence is CASSARGGGVQFF. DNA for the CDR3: TGTGCCAGCAGCGCCCGAGGGGGGGGTGTGCAGTTCTTC. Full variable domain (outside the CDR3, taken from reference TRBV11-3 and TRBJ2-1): EAGVVQSPRYKIIEKKQPVAFWCNPISGHNTLYWYLQNLGQGPELLIRYENEEAVDDSQLPKDRFSAERLKGVDSTLKIQPAELGDSAVYLCASSARGGGVQFFGPGTRLTVL.

The CDR3 region is CASTRNPDRENTGELFF. CDR3 coding DNA: TGCGCCAGCACACGGAACCCGGACAGGGAGAACACCGGGGAGCTGTTTTTT. The V and J genes are TRBV5-1 and TRBJ2-2; 8 positions match TRBD1. The germline V gene has CDR1 SGHRS and CDR2 YFSETQ. This CDR3 comprises 17 residues. The junction had 11 bases not matched to a gene; V was cut back by 6 bases and J by 1 base.

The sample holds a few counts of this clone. In DNA form, the CDR3 reads TGTGCCAGCTCACCCGAGGGCAGGGGAGATTCACCCCTCCACTTT. Its protein is CASSPEGRGDSPLHF. V is TRBV18 and J is TRBJ1-6, with D possibly being TRBD1 (6 bases). With 3 bases removed from V and 8 bases from J, the gap between germline ends came to 14 bases. Germline V gene data show CDR1 as KGHSH and CDR2 as LQKENI. This CDR3 contains 15 residues.

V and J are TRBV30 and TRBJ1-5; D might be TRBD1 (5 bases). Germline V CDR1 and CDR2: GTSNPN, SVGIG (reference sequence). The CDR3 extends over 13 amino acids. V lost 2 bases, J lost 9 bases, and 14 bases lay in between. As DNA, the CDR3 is TGTGCCTGGAGTCCGGCACCGCAGGGGCCCCAGCATTTT. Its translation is CAWSPAPQGPQHF.

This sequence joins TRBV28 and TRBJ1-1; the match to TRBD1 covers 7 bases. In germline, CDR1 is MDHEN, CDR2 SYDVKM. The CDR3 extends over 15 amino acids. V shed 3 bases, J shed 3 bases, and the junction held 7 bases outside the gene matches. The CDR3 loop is CASSLVGQYYTEAFF. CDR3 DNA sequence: TGTGCCAGCAGTTTGGTGGGACAGTACTACACTGAAGCTTTCTTT.

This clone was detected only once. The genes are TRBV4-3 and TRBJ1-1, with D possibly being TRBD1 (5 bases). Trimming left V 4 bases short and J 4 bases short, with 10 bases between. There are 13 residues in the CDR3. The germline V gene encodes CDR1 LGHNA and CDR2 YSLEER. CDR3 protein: CASSPSGGTEAFF. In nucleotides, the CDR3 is TGCGCCAGCAGCCCGAGCGGGGGCACTGAAGCTTTCTTT.

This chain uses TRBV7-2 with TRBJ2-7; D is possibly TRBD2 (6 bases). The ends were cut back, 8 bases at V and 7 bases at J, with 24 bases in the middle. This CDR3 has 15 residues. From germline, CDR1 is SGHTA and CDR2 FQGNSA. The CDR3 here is CASGGRGFLLGEQYF. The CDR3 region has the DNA TGTGCCAGCGGCGGACGGGGGTTCCTTTTGGGGGAGCAGTACTTC.

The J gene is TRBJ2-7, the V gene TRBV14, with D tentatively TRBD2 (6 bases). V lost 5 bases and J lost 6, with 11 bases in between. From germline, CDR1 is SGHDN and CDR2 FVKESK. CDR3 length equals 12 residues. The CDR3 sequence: CASSAGLLEQYF. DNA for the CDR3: TGTGCCAGCAGCGCGGGACTTCTCGAGCAGTACTTC.

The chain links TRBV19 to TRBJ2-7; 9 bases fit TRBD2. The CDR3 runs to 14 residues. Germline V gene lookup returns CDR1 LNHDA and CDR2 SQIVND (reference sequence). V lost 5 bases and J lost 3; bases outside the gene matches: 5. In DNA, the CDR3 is TGTGCCAGTAGTTCCGGGACTAGCTTCTACGAGCAGTACTTC. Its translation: CASSSGTSFYEQYF.

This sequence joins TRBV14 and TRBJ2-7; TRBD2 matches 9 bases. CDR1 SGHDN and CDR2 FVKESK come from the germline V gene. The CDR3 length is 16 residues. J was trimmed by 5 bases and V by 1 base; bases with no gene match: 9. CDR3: CASSQVEAGGFHEQYF. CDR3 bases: TGTGCCAGCAGCCAAGTCGAAGCGGGAGGATTCCACGAGCAGTACTTC.

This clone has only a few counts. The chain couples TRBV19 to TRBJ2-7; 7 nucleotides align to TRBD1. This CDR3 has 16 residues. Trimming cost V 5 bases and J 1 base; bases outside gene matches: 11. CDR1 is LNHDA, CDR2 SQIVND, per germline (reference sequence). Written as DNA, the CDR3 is TGTGCCAGTAGTCCGACAGGGATGGGATCATCCTACGAGCAGTACTTC. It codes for CASSPTGMGSSYEQYF.

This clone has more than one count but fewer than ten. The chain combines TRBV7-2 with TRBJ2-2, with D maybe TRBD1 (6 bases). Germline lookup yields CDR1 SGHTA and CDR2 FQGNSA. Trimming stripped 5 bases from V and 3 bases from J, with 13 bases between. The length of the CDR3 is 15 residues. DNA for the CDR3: TGTGCCAGCAGCCTCTACAGGGTAGACACCGGGGAGCTGTTTTTT. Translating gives CASSLYRVDTGELFF. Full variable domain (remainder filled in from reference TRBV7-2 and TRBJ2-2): GAGVSQSPSNKVTEKGKDVELRCDPISGHTALYWYRQSLGQGLEFLIYFQGNSAPDKSGLPSDRFSAERTGGSVSTLTIQRTQQEDSAVYLCASSLYRVDTGELFFGEGSRLTVL.

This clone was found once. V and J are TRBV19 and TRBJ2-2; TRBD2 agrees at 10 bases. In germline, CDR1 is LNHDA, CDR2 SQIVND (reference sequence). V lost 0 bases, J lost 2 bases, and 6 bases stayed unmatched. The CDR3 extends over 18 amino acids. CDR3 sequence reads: CASSIDLGLAVNTGELFF. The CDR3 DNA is TGTGCCAGTAGTATAGATCTCGGACTAGCGGTTAACACCGGGGAGCTGTTTTTT.

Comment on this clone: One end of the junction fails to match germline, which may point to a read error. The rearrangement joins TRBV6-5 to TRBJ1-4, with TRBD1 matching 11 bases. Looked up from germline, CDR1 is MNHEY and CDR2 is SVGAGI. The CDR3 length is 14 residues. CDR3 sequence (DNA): TGTGCCAGTTACCCCGGGACAGGGGGGGAAAAACTGCTTTTT. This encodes CASYPGTGGEKLLF.

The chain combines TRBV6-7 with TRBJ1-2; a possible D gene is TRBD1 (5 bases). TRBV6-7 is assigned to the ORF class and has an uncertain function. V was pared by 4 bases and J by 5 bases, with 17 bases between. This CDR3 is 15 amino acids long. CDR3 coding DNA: TGTGCCAGCAGTTTATATGGGGCCCCGGAGTATGGCTACACCTTC. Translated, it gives CASSLYGAPEYGYTF.

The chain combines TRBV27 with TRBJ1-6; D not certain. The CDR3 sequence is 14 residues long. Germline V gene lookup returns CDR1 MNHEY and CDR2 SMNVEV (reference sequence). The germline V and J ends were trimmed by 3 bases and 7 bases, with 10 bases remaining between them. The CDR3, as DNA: TGTGCCAGCAGTTTCCGCGGTCTGAATTCACCCCTCCACTTT. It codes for CASSFRGLNSPLHF.

CDR3 in amino acids: CASSSGLRGDEQYF. The CDR3 coding sequence is TGTGCCAGCAGCTCGGGACTGCGGGGCGACGAGCAGTACTTC. The chain carries TRBV7-8 and TRBJ2-7, with D maybe TRBD2 (6 bases). The CDR3 extends over 14 amino acids. The germline gives CDR1 SGHVS, CDR2 FQNEAQ. Trimming stripped 4 bases from V and 5 bases from J, with 15 bases between.

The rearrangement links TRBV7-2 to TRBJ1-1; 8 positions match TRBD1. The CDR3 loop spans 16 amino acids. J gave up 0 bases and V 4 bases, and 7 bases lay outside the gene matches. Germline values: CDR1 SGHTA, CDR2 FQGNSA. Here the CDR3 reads CASSSILTGVNTEAFF. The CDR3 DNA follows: TGTGCCAGCAGCTCGATACTGACAGGGGTGAACACTGAAGCTTTCTTT. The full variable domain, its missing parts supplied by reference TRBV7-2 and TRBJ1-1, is GAGVSQSPSNKVTEKGKDVELRCDPISGHTALYWYRQSLGQGLEFLIYFQGNSAPDKSGLPSDRFSAERTGGSVSTLTIQRTQQEDSAVYLCASSSILTGVNTEAFFGQGTRLTVV.

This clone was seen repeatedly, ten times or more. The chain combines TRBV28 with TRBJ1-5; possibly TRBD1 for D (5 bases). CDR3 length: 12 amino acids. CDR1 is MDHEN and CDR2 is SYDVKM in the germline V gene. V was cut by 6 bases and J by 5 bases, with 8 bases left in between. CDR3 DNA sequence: TGTGCCAGCAGCTCAGGGTATCAGCCCCAGCATTTT. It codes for CASSSGYQPQHF.